The present entry profiles one T cell receptor beta chain with its context. Its antigen is unknown. The trim removed 2 bases at V and 2 bases at J, leaving 12 bases unmatched. The germline gives CDR1 MNHEY, CDR2 SVGAGI. This CDR3 has 18 residues. This sample stems from a study of post-analysis software for immune sequencing data. The library was made from cDNA and included unique molecular identifiers. TCRdb reprocessed the PCR reads with MiXCR, giving one entry per CDR3 protein. Among roughly 540,000 distinct CDR3 sequences, around a third were seen once, and the ten largest hold 6%. Study-level findings and limits: Comparison of patients with controls showed 4 to 6 TRBV segments more frequent in patients, TRBV5-6, TRBV5-1 and TRBV20-1 among them. By F measure, samples from a shared preparation batch strongly co-clustered.

The TCR sequence derives from a girl between 2 and 17 years old with multiple sclerosis. The J gene is TRBJ2-3, the V gene TRBV6-5, with TRBD2 identical over 8 bases. The sample taken for sequencing was blood. The CDR3 sequence is CASSYGGFGGAVTDTQYF. Written as DNA, the CDR3 is TGTGCCAGCAGTTACGGTGGCTTCGGGGGGGCCGTCACAGATACGCAGTATTTT.